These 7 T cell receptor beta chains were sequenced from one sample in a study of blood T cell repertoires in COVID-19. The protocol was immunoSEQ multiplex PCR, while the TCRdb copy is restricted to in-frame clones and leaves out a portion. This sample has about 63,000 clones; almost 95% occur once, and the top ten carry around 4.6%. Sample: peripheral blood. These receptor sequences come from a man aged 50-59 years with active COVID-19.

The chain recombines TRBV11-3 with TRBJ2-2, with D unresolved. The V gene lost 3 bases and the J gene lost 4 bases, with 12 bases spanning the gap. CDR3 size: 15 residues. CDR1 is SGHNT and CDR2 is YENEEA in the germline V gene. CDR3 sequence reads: CASSFGLRSTGELFF. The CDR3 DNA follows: TGTGCCAGCAGCTTCGGATTAAGGAGCACCGGGGAGCTGTTTTTT.

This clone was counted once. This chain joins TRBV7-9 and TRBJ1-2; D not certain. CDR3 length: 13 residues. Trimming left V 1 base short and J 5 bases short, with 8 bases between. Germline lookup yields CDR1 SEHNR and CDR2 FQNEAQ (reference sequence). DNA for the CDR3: TGTGCCAGCAGCTTAGACCAGGATTATGGCTACACCTTC. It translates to CASSLDQDYGYTF.

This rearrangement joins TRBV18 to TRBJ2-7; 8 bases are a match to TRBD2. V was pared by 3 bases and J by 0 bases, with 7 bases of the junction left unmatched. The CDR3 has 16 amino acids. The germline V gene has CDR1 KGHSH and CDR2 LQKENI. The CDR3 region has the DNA TGTGCCAGCTCACCCATTACTAGCGGATCCTCCTACGAGCAGTACTTC. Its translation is CASSPITSGSSYEQYF. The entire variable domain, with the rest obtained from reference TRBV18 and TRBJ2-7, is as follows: NAGVMQNPRHLVRRRGQEARLRCSPMKGHSHVYWYRQLPEEGLKFMVYLQKENIIDESGMPKERFSAEFPKEGPSILRIQQVVRGDSAAYFCASSPITSGSSYEQYFGPGTRLTVT.

CDR3 DNA sequence: TGTGCCAGCAACCTCTACGAGCTGGCCGGGGAGCTGTTTTTT. Amino acids: CASNLYELAGELFF. The rearrangement uses TRBV7-8 and TRBJ2-2; no clear D. The germline CDR1 and CDR2 sequences are SGHVS and FQNEAQ. V gave up 7 bases and J gave up 6 bases, with 15 bases separating them. CDR3 size: 14 residues.

The CDR3 loop reads CASSPRPQGYYGYTF. CDR3 DNA sequence: TGTGCCAGCAGTCCGCGTCCTCAGGGCTACTATGGCTACACCTTC. This chain links TRBV28 with TRBJ1-2; perhaps TRBD1 as D (5 bases). Trimming took 5 bases from V and 3 from J, leaving 16 bases between them. The CDR3 loop spans 15 amino acids. CDR1 is MDHEN, CDR2 SYDVKM, per germline.

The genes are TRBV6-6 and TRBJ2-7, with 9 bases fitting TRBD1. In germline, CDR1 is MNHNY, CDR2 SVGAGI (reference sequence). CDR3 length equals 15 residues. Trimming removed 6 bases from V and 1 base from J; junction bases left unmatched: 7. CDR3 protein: CASRRTGEASYEQYF. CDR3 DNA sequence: TGTGCCAGCAGAAGGACAGGGGAGGCTTCCTACGAGCAGTACTTC.

The CDR3 bases are TGTGCCACCAGCGCCAACAGGGAAAATCAGCCCCAGCATTTT. It encodes CATSANRENQPQHF. This sequence joins TRBV15 and TRBJ1-5, with a weak D call TRBD1 (6 bases). The CDR3 sequence is 14 residues long. From germline, CDR1 is LNHNV and CDR2 YYDKDF (reference sequence). The V end lost 5 bases, the J end lost 4 bases, and 12 bases lay between the germline ends.